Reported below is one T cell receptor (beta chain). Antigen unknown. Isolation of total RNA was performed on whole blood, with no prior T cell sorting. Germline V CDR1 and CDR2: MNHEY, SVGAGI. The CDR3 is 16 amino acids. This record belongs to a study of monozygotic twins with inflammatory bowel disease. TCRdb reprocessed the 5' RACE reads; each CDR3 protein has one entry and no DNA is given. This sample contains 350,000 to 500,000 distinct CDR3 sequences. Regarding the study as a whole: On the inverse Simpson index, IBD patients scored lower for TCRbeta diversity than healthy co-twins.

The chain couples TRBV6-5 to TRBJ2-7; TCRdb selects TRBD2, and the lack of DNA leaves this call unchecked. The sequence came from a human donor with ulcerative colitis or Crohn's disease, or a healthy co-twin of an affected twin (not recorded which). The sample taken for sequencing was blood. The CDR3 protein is CASSYQSSGGSGEQYF.